These 29 T cell receptor beta chains were sequenced from one sample in a study of cytomegalovirus exposure and HLA in healthy donors. This PCR relied on a set of 60 Vbeta primers and 13 Jbeta primers. The table came from immunoSEQ multiplex PCR; TCRdb's copy has only in-frame clones and leaves some out. Here the sample spans around 160,000 clones, approximately 80% being singletons. Material for sequencing was PBMCs. Receptors originate from a man in his fifties in good health and CMV-seropositive.

The J gene is TRBJ2-5, the V gene TRBV6-5, with 7 nucleotides matching TRBD2. With 3 bases clipped from V and 6 bases from J, the junction kept 4 bases outside the gene matches. The CDR3 is made up of 13 amino acids. CDR1 is MNHEY and CDR2 is SVGAGI in the germline V gene. The CDR3 bases are TGTGCCAGCAGTTATGGGAGGGAACAGACCCAGTACTTC. Protein product: CASSYGREQTQYF.

The V gene is TRBV7-8, the J gene TRBJ2-2, with D possibly matching TRBD1 (6 bases). From germline, CDR1 is SGHVS and CDR2 FQNEAQ. Trimming took off 7 bases at V and 2 bases at J, with 20 bases between the two ends. This CDR3 spans 17 amino acids. The chain's CDR3 is CASTMVGRGFNTGELFF. In DNA form, the CDR3 reads TGTGCCAGCACCATGGTGGGCAGGGGATTTAACACCGGGGAGCTGTTTTTT.

CDR3 nucleotide sequence: TGCGCCAGCAGTACTCAACAAGAGACCCAGTACTTC. Its protein product is CASSTQQETQYF. The chain links TRBV5-1 to TRBJ2-5; D gene ambiguous. CDR1 is SGHRS and CDR2 is YFSETQ in the germline V gene. V shed 5 bases and J shed 2 bases, with 7 bases lying between them. The CDR3 loop spans 12 amino acids. Variable domain in full (rest from reference TRBV5-1 and TRBJ2-5): KAGVTQTPRYLIKTRGQQVTLSCSPISGHRSVSWYQQTPGQGLQFLFEYFSETQRNKGNFPGRFSGRQFSNSRSEMNVSTLELGDSALYLCASSTQQETQYFGPGTRLLVL.

This clone was detected only a few times. The CDR3 here is CASSIGGTPDYGYTF. The CDR3 DNA reads as TGCGCCAGCAGCATTGGGGGCACCCCGGACTATGGCTACACCTTC. The V call is TRBV5-1, the J call TRBJ1-2, with D maybe TRBD1 (6 bases). Trimming shortened V by 4 bases and J by 3 bases, and 16 bases separated the two germline ends. This CDR3 contains 15 residues. Per the germline V gene, CDR1 is SGHRS and CDR2 is YFSETQ.

This chain joins TRBV5-6 and TRBJ2-2; a weak D match, TRBD1 (5 bases). Trimming took 0 bases from V and 2 from J, leaving 8 bases between them. This CDR3 comprises 15 residues. Germline V gene sequence: CDR1 SGHDT, CDR2 YYEEEE. The CDR3 region has the DNA TGTGCCAGCAGCTTGGGTGGGGCTAACACCGGGGAGCTGTTTTTT. It codes for CASSLGGANTGELFF.

The chain carries TRBV21-1 and TRBJ1-5; the listed D gene, TRBD1, was not tested against the DNA. TRBV21-1 is deemed a pseudogene. The CDR3 has 19 amino acids. The CDR3 sequence is CASSANRDRGQYGNQPQHF. In DNA form, the CDR3 reads TGTGCCAGCAGCGCAAACCGGGACAGGGGCCAATATGGCAATCAGCCCCAGCATTTT.

This sequence joins TRBV6-5 and TRBJ2-7, with D possibly TRBD2 on 6 matching bases. Germline V gives CDR1 MNHEY, CDR2 SVGAGI. The V and J ends lost 0 bases and 6 bases respectively, with 15 bases between them. CDR3 size: 15 residues. As DNA, the CDR3 is TGTGCCAGCAGTTACTCGAGGGAGGTACGTTTCGAGCAGTACTTC. Its protein product is CASSYSREVRFEQYF.

This clone was counted between two and nine times. The rearrangement joins TRBV7-9 to TRBJ1-6; TRBD1 is a possible D gene (6 bases). Germline V lookup: CDR1 SEHNR, CDR2 FQNEAQ (reference sequence). CDR3 length: 18 amino acids. Trimming took off 1 base at V and 3 bases at J, with 16 bases between the two ends. DNA of the CDR3: TGTGCCAGCAGCTTAGAGAGTGAGGGGGACCTCTATAATTCACCCCTCCACTTT. As protein: CASSLESEGDLYNSPLHF.

This sequence joins TRBV7-9 and TRBJ1-6; 7 bases are shared with TRBD1. V lost 7 bases to trimming and J lost 10 bases; unmatched junction nucleotides: 10. The CDR3 is 14 amino acids. Germline assignment: CDR1 SEHNR and CDR2 FQNEAQ (reference sequence). CDR3 coding DNA: TGTGCCAGCATCAAACAGGGGATGGGGTCACCCCTCCACTTT. This codes for CASIKQGMGSPLHF. The complete variable domain, with remaining parts taken from reference TRBV7-9 and TRBJ1-6, reads DTGVSQNPRHKITKRGQNVTFRCDPISEHNRLYWYRQTLGQGPEFLTYFQNEAQLEKSRLLSDRFSAERPKGSFSTLEIQRTEQGDSAMYLCASIKQGMGSPLHFGNGTRLTVT.

The rearrangement joins TRBV30 to TRBJ2-3; TRBD2 matches 10 bases. Germline assignment: CDR1 GTSNPN and CDR2 SVGIG (reference sequence). The ends lost 0 bases at V and 2 bases at J; junction bases unmatched: 5. This CDR3 has 16 residues. The CDR3 protein is CAWSVGLAGDTDTQYF. The CDR3 nucleotides read TGTGCCTGGAGTGTGGGGCTAGCGGGGGACACAGATACGCAGTATTTT.

V is TRBV10-3 and J is TRBJ1-1; D is unclear. Between the trimmed V and J ends, which lost 10 bases and 2 bases, there was a span of 14 bases. This CDR3 spans 13 amino acids. The germline V gene has CDR1 ENHRY and CDR2 SYGVKD. The DNA for the CDR3 is TGTGCCACTAAGGGAGAGTTAAACACTGAAGCTTTCTTT. Translating it yields CATKGELNTEAFF.

CDR3 DNA: TGTGCCAGCAGCCGCCGGGACAACAGCCTACCCGGGGAGCTGTTTTTT. Translated: CASSRRDNSLPGELFF. The genes are TRBV7-6 and TRBJ2-2; a possible D gene is TRBD1 (6 bases). CDR1 and CDR2 (germline): SGHVS, FNYEAQ. V shed 5 bases and J shed 6 bases, with 19 bases lying between them. This CDR3 has 16 residues.

V and J are TRBV11-2 and TRBJ1-2; TRBD1 might be the D (5 bases). Per germline, CDR1 SGHAT and CDR2 FQNNGV. The CDR3 loop spans 14 amino acids. Trimming pared 5 bases from V and 8 bases from J, leaving 18 bases between. Here the CDR3 reads CASSVGHLEGGYTF. CDR3 in DNA: TGTGCCAGCAGCGTGGGGCACCTCGAAGGCGGCTACACCTTC.

This clone occurred once. This chain uses TRBV27 with TRBJ1-2; no clear D gene. Trimming took 5 bases from V and 4 from J, leaving 14 bases between them. The CDR3 is 14 residues long. The germline CDR1 and CDR2 sequences are MNHEY and SMNVEV (reference sequence). The CDR3 loop reads CASSAGGRVYGYTF. DNA of the CDR3: TGTGCCAGCAGTGCGGGAGGGAGGGTCTATGGCTACACCTTC.

The chain links TRBV15 to TRBJ1-6; D may be TRBD1 (6 bases). V was clipped by 3 bases and J by 11 bases, with 11 bases between them. The CDR3 covers 13 residues. CDR1 LNHNV and CDR2 YYDKDF come from the germline V gene (reference sequence). Here the CDR3 reads CATSSHRETPLHF. Here the CDR3 DNA reads TGTGCCACCAGCAGCCACAGGGAAACACCCCTCCACTTT.

This rearrangement joins TRBV5-4 to TRBJ1-2; TRBD1 aligns across 7 bases. The V and J ends lost 4 bases and 2 bases, in that order; junction bases with no gene match: 5. This CDR3 has 14 residues. In germline, CDR1 is SGHNT, CDR2 YYREEE (reference sequence). The CDR3 DNA sequence: TGTGCCAGCAGCCTTGGGGGACAGAACTATGGCTACACCTTC. This encodes CASSLGGQNYGYTF.

The chain joins TRBV10-1 to TRBJ2-7; maybe TRBD1 (6 bases). V dropped 3 bases and J dropped 6 bases, with 15 bases sitting between them. This CDR3 has 14 residues. Germline CDR1 reads WNHNN; CDR2 reads SYGVQD (reference sequence). CDR3 sequence reads: CASSDPPTGSEQYF. The DNA of the CDR3 is TGCGCCAGCAGTGACCCGCCAACAGGGTCCGAGCAGTACTTC.

The rearrangement uses TRBV6-1 and TRBJ2-5; D might be TRBD1 (5 bases). CDR1 MNHNS and CDR2 SASEGT come from the germline V gene. This CDR3 comprises 14 residues. V lost 6 bases to trimming and J lost 5 bases, with 16 bases between them. The CDR3 protein is CASRYQGRGETQYF. The CDR3 DNA follows: TGTGCCAGCAGGTATCAGGGTAGGGGCGAGACCCAGTACTTC.

The chain joins TRBV6-6 to TRBJ1-6; D is uncertain. Trimming cost V 7 bases and J 7 bases, with 20 bases left between them. Germline loops: CDR1 MNHNY, CDR2 SVGAGI (reference sequence). The CDR3 loop spans 16 amino acids. DNA for the CDR3: TGTGCCAGCACCTACCTCGCTCTCCAAGTCAATTCACCCCTCCACTTT. Protein: CASTYLALQVNSPLHF.

The V and J genes are TRBV27 and TRBJ2-5; 9 bases agree with TRBD2. CDR3 length: 16 amino acids. The germline CDR1 and CDR2 sequences are MNHEY and SMNVEV (reference sequence). The J segment lost 0 bases and the V segment lost 3 bases, leaving 5 bases of the junction unmatched. The CDR3 reads CASSFYSGSDQETQYF. In DNA form, the CDR3 reads TGTGCCAGCAGTTTCTATAGCGGGAGTGACCAAGAGACCCAGTACTTC.

V is TRBV5-1 and J is TRBJ1-6, with 7 positions matching TRBD1. The CDR3 is 16 residues long. Germline V gene lookup returns CDR1 SGHRS and CDR2 YFSETQ. With V trimmed by 2 bases and J by 9 bases, 11 bases remained unmatched. The CDR3 DNA reads as TGCGCCAGCAGCTTAGCCTCGACAGGGTTTGGTTCACCCCTCCACTTT. Residues: CASSLASTGFGSPLHF.

This clone has a handful of counts. The chain has TRBV9 and TRBJ2-5, with a tentative D call TRBD1 (6 bases). The V and J ends lost 0 bases and 5 bases respectively, with 17 bases between them. The CDR3 runs 16 residues. Germline CDR1 is SGDLS and CDR2 is YYNGEE. The CDR3 loop reads CASSVAAGGAYETQYF. The DNA of the CDR3 is TGTGCCAGCAGCGTAGCAGCTGGGGGCGCATATGAGACCCAGTACTTC.

The CDR3 is CASTGQGGNEQFF. The DNA of the CDR3 is TGTGCCAGTACTGGACAGGGGGGGAATGAGCAGTTCTTC. The V call is TRBV11-3, the J call TRBJ2-1; 10 positions match TRBD1. Unmatched junction bases numbered 6, after V lost 9 bases and J lost 7 bases. CDR3 size: 13 residues. Germline V gene sequence: CDR1 SGHNT, CDR2 YENEEA.

The V call is TRBV6-6, the J call TRBJ1-5; 10 bases are a match to TRBD1. The CDR3 spans 15 residues. Germline CDR1 is MNHNY and CDR2 is SVGAGI (reference sequence). After removal of 7 bases from V and 2 bases from J, the junction contained 5 bases not matched to a gene. CDR3 in DNA: TGTGCCAGCACCCTGACAGGGGGCGGCAATCAGCCCCAGCATTTT. Protein: CASTLTGGGNQPQHF.

The chain has TRBV5-1 and TRBJ2-2; perhaps TRBD2 as D (6 bases). Germline CDR1 and CDR2: SGHRS and YFSETQ. This CDR3 contains 14 residues. V lost 0 bases and J 5 bases, leaving 8 bases between the germline ends. The CDR3 is CASSLAGGTGELFF. CDR3 DNA sequence: TGCGCCAGCAGCTTGGCCGGGGGAACCGGGGAGCTGTTTTTT.

The chain joins TRBV5-4 to TRBJ1-5, with TRBD1 as a possible D gene (5 bases). V lost 4 bases, J lost 5 bases, and 13 bases lay in between. Germline loops: CDR1 SGHNT, CDR2 YYREEE (reference sequence). The CDR3 length is 14 residues. CDR3 sequence: CASSRGGADQPQHF. As DNA, the CDR3 is TGTGCCAGCAGCCGGGGGGGAGCGGATCAGCCCCAGCATTTT.

The chain couples TRBV5-1 to TRBJ1-2; 10 bases agree with TRBD1. V shed 4 bases, J shed 4 bases, and the junction held 7 bases outside the gene matches. The CDR3 extends over 15 amino acids. CDR1 and CDR2 (germline): SGHRS, YFSETQ. The CDR3 spells CASSQDRGGAYGYTF. The DNA for the CDR3 is TGCGCCAGCAGCCAGGACAGGGGGGGTGCCTATGGCTACACCTTC.

About this clone itself: The sample carries other DNA sequences with the same CDR3. The chain has TRBV7-2 and TRBJ2-7, with 10 bases lining up with TRBD2. V shed 5 bases and J 0 bases; nucleotides not matched to a gene: 4. Germline values: CDR1 SGHTA, CDR2 FQGNSA. The CDR3 is made up of 15 amino acids. The CDR3 loop is CASSLLAGLSYEQYF. The CDR3 DNA reads TGTGCCAGCAGCCTACTAGCGGGGCTCTCCTACGAGCAGTACTTC.

V and J are TRBV7-9 and TRBJ1-2; D gene unclear. This CDR3 has 16 amino acids. Germline V CDR1 and CDR2: SEHNR, FQNEAQ (reference sequence). Trimming took 1 base from V and 3 from J, leaving 15 bases between them. The CDR3 loop reads CASSLVEIPHDYGYTF. CDR3 nucleotides: TGTGCCAGCAGCTTAGTTGAGATACCTCATGACTATGGCTACACCTTC. The full variable domain, rest sourced from reference TRBV7-9 and TRBJ1-2, is DTGVSQNPRHKITKRGQNVTFRCDPISEHNRLYWYRQTLGQGPEFLTYFQNEAQLEKSRLLSDRFSAERPKGSFSTLEIQRTEQGDSAMYLCASSLVEIPHDYGYTFGSGTRLTVV.